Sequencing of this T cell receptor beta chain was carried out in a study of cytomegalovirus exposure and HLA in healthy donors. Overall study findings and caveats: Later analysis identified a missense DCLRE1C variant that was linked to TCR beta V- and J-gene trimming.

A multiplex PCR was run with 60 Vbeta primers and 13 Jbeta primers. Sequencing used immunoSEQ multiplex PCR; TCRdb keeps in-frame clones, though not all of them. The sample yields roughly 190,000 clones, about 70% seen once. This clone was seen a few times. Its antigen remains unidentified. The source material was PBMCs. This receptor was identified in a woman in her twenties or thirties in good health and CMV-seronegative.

CDR3 DNA: TGTGCCAGCAGTTACTCGCACTACAGGGAACCTCAGCCCCAGCATTTT. Translation gives CASSYSHYREPQPQHF. The chain is built from TRBV6-6 and TRBJ1-5, with D possibly TRBD1 on 6 matching bases. There are 16 residues in the CDR3. Trimming stripped 0 bases from V and 6 bases from J, with 15 bases between. CDR1 is MNHNY and CDR2 is SVGAGI in the germline V gene (reference sequence).